These 23 T cell receptor beta chains originate from one sample sequenced in a study of cytomegalovirus exposure and HLA in healthy donors. The study ran its PCR with 60 Vbeta and 13 Jbeta primers. Assay: immunoSEQ multiplex PCR; the TCRdb copy retains only in-frame clones and omits some. Of roughly 150,000 clones listed, over 70% are singletons. Sample: PBMCs. These receptors all come from a man aged 35-49 years in good health and CMV-seronegative.

The chain carries TRBV4-1 and TRBJ1-1, with D possibly matching TRBD1 (6 bases). This CDR3 comprises 15 residues. With 1 base removed from V and 4 bases from J, the gap between germline ends came to 13 bases. Germline V gene sequence: CDR1 MGHRA, CDR2 YSYEKL. The CDR3 DNA reads as TGCGCCAGCAGCCAAGGGGGGGGCGGGGGCACTGAAGCTTTCTTT. As protein: CASSQGGGGGTEAFF.

The V call is TRBV27, the J call TRBJ2-7, with 10 bases matching TRBD1. Germline values: CDR1 MNHEY, CDR2 SMNVEV (reference sequence). After removal of 5 bases from V and 3 bases from J, the junction contained 4 bases not matched to a gene. The CDR3 consists of 14 residues. The CDR3 bases are TGTGCCAGCAGTCGGACAGGGGGGGGCTACGAGCAGTACTTC. As protein: CASSRTGGGYEQYF.

The V and J genes are TRBV6-5 and TRBJ2-5, with a weak D call TRBD1 (6 bases). V shed 4 bases and J shed 5 bases, with 17 bases lying between them. The CDR3 spans 15 residues. Germline V CDR1 and CDR2: MNHEY, SVGAGI. The CDR3 DNA follows: TGTGCCAGCAGTTCCCAGGGGAGAGGTTCGGAGACCCAGTACTTC. Translated, it gives CASSSQGRGSETQYF.

The chain couples TRBV19 to TRBJ2-7; D is perhaps TRBD2 (6 bases). V gave up 6 bases and J gave up 6 bases, with 21 bases separating them. The germline CDR1 and CDR2 sequences are LNHDA and SQIVND (reference sequence). CDR3 length: 15 residues. CDR3 nucleotide sequence: TGTGCCAGTAGCTCGGGACTTGCGGGGAATCGCGAGCAGTACTTC. Translated: CASSSGLAGNREQYF.

V is TRBV7-9 and J is TRBJ1-4; TRBD1 matches at 8 bases. V was clipped by 4 bases and J by 8 bases; unmatched bases: 6. The germline V gene has CDR1 SEHNR and CDR2 FQNEAQ (reference sequence). The CDR3 runs 14 residues. The CDR3 coding sequence is TGTGCCAGCAGCTCCCGGACAGGGAACGAAAAACTGTTTTTT. Translated: CASSSRTGNEKLFF.

The genes are TRBV5-1 and TRBJ1-2, with D possibly TRBD1 on 6 matching bases. The CDR3 contains 16 residues. The germline V and J ends were trimmed by 3 bases and 6 bases, with 21 bases remaining between them. Germline CDR1 SGHRS, CDR2 YFSETQ. The CDR3 loop reads CASSSDRDRSLHGYTF. CDR3 sequence (DNA): TGCGCCAGCAGCTCGGACAGAGACAGGAGCCTTCATGGCTACACCTTC.

This rearrangement joins TRBV7-6 to TRBJ2-7; 11 bases map to TRBD2. J was trimmed by 0 bases and V by 4 bases; bases with no gene match: 11. Looked up from germline, CDR1 is SGHVS and CDR2 is FNYEAQ. The CDR3 covers 18 residues. CDR3 sequence: CASSSTLAGGPSSYEQYF. The CDR3 region has the DNA TGTGCCAGCAGCTCAACCCTAGCGGGAGGACCCAGCTCCTACGAGCAGTACTTC.

This clone was detected only once. This chain links TRBV10-1 with TRBJ1-1; D is uncertain. Trimming shortened V by 3 bases and J by 7 bases, and 12 bases separated the two germline ends. The germline V gene encodes CDR1 WNHNN and CDR2 SYGVQD (reference sequence). CDR3 size: 13 residues. The CDR3 protein is CASSEPDKYEAFF. The CDR3, as DNA: TGCGCCAGCAGTGAACCCGACAAGTATGAAGCTTTCTTT.

The V and J genes are TRBV5-1 and TRBJ2-7; TRBD2 agrees at 10 bases. CDR3 length: 15 residues. Germline V CDR1 and CDR2: SGHRS, YFSETQ. V shed 4 bases and J 3 bases; nucleotides not matched to a gene: 7. In DNA, the CDR3 is TGCGCCAGCAGCCCCAGCGGGGGGGTGGGCTACGAGCAGTACTTC. It translates to CASSPSGGVGYEQYF.

Concerning this clone itself: The junction does not match germline at one end; this may be a read error. V gene TRBV9 combines with J gene TRBJ2-5; 13 bases map to TRBD2. Per germline, CDR1 SGDLS and CDR2 YYNGEE. The CDR3 has 20 amino acids. CDR3 bases: TGTGCCAGCAGCGTAGCTACGATCGGGACTAGCGGGGCGGACCAAGAGACCCGGTACTTC. Protein: CASSVATIGTSGADQETRYF.

The gene calls are TRBV7-2 and TRBJ2-7; D may be TRBD2 (5 bases). V lost 0 bases and J 6 bases, leaving 12 bases between the germline ends. Germline CDR1 reads SGHTA; CDR2 reads FQGNSA. The CDR3 is made up of 14 amino acids. The CDR3 nucleotides read TGTGCCAGCAGCTTAGCCGGGGTTCGTGGCGAGCAGTACTTC. As protein: CASSLAGVRGEQYF.

V gene TRBV5-1 combines with J gene TRBJ2-7; weak D call: TRBD2 (5 bases). In germline, CDR1 is SGHRS, CDR2 YFSETQ. The CDR3 sequence is 14 residues long. Between the trimmed V and J ends, which lost 7 bases and 0 bases, there was a span of 14 bases. The CDR3 sequence: CASSEDFNSYEQYF. The CDR3 nucleotides are TGCGCCAGCTCAGAGGACTTCAACTCCTACGAGCAGTACTTC. The full variable domain, completed using reference TRBV5-1 and TRBJ2-7, is KAGVTQTPRYLIKTRGQQVTLSCSPISGHRSVSWYQQTPGQGLQFLFEYFSETQRNKGNFPGRFSGRQFSNSRSEMNVSTLELGDSALYLCASSEDFNSYEQYFGPGTRLTVT.

The V gene is TRBV7-9, the J gene TRBJ2-7; possibly TRBD2 for D (6 bases). V was cut by 4 bases and J by 5 bases, with 12 bases left in between. This CDR3 is 13 amino acids long. Per germline, CDR1 SEHNR and CDR2 FQNEAQ (reference sequence). The CDR3 DNA sequence: TGTGCCAGCAGCTATCCTCGGGAGAACGAGCAGTACTTC. It codes for CASSYPRENEQYF.

There are a few counts of this clone. The rearrangement links TRBV7-2 to TRBJ2-2; 9 bases fit TRBD2. Trimming at V came to 5 bases and at J to 5 bases, leaving 6 bases not matched to a gene. There are 15 residues in the CDR3. The germline V gene encodes CDR1 SGHTA and CDR2 FQGNSA. CDR3 nucleotides: TGTGCCAGCAGCCCGATGACTAGCGGAACCGGGGAGCTGTTTTTT. This translates into CASSPMTSGTGELFF.

V usage is TRBV29-1 and J usage is TRBJ1-3; 8 bases map to TRBD1. V lost 7 bases and J lost 0; bases outside the gene matches: 8. This CDR3 contains 15 residues. Looked up from germline, CDR1 is SQVTM and CDR2 is ANQGSEA. CDR3 nucleotides: TGCAGCGCCACACCACAGGGGGTCTCTGGAAACACCATATATTTT. Translating it yields CSATPQGVSGNTIYF.

The chain links TRBV25-1 to TRBJ2-5; perhaps TRBD2 as D (6 bases). The CDR3 totals 16 residues. V gave up 4 bases and J gave up 3 bases, with 18 bases separating them. Germline V gene lookup returns CDR1 MGHDK and CDR2 SYGVNS. CDR3 in amino acids: CASSVFRLEGEETQYF. CDR3 DNA sequence: TGTGCCAGCAGTGTGTTCCGGTTGGAGGGAGAAGAGACCCAGTACTTC.

The rearrangement links TRBV27 to TRBJ2-2; 8 bases are a match to TRBD1. This CDR3 region has 16 residues. V trimming: 2 bases; J trimming: 1 base; junction bases outside the gene matches: 3. In germline, CDR1 is MNHEY, CDR2 SMNVEV (reference sequence). In DNA, the CDR3 is TGTGCCAGCAGTTTAGGGACAGGACTGAACACCGGGGAGCTGTTTTTT. It translates to CASSLGTGLNTGELFF.

V is TRBV28 and J is TRBJ1-6; D not resolved. This CDR3 contains 19 residues. V was cut by 7 bases and J by 0 bases, with 22 bases left in between. CDR1 is MDHEN, CDR2 SYDVKM, per germline. The CDR3 region is CASISLLVGQSSYNSPLHF. CDR3 nucleotide sequence: TGTGCCAGCATATCCCTCCTAGTTGGTCAGAGCTCCTATAATTCACCCCTCCACTTT.

V gene TRBV7-2 combines with J gene TRBJ1-5; the D is unclear. This CDR3 spans 15 amino acids. Germline CDR1 SGHTA, CDR2 FQGNSA. V lost 6 bases and J 0 bases, leaving 12 bases between the germline ends. The CDR3 sequence: CASSEGAYSNQPQHF. CDR3 coding DNA: TGTGCCAGCAGTGAGGGAGCCTATAGCAATCAGCCCCAGCATTTT.

This clone was picked up a small number of times. The chain employs TRBV4-1 and TRBJ2-1; TRBD2 aligns across 9 bases. Unmatched junction bases numbered 6, after V lost 1 base and J lost 2 bases. The CDR3 consists of 17 residues. Germline CDR1 MGHRA, CDR2 YSYEKL. This CDR3 reads CASSQVLASGTYNEQFF. In DNA form, the CDR3 reads TGCGCCAGCAGCCAAGTGTTGGCTAGCGGGACCTACAATGAGCAGTTCTTC.

This CDR3 reads CASSLQPAGGTETQYF. The CDR3 DNA reads TGCGCCAGCAGCTTGCAGCCAGCGGGAGGGACGGAGACCCAGTACTTC. The chain recombines TRBV5-1 with TRBJ2-5; TRBD2 aligns across 10 bases. The CDR3 length is 16 residues. Germline CDR1 reads SGHRS; CDR2 reads YFSETQ. V lost 1 base and J lost 5; bases outside the gene matches: 8.

This rearrangement joins TRBV30 to TRBJ2-7; a possible D gene is TRBD2 (6 bases). From germline, CDR1 is GTSNPN and CDR2 SVGIG (reference sequence). There are 13 residues in the CDR3. V lost 2 bases, J lost 3 bases, and 11 bases lay in between. In DNA form, the CDR3 reads TGTGCCTGGAGTTCGGGCGGGAACTACGAGCAGTACTTC. This gives the protein CAWSSGGNYEQYF.

This chain links TRBV29-1 with TRBJ1-4, with TRBD1 identical over 8 bases. The CDR3 runs to 13 residues. Germline lookup yields CDR1 SQVTM and CDR2 ANQGSEA. V shed 4 bases and J 4 bases; nucleotides not matched to a gene: 2. The DNA for the CDR3 is TGCAGCGTTGCAGGACAGGGTAATGAAAAACTGTTTTTT. This sequence encodes CSVAGQGNEKLFF.